This T cell receptor (beta chain) was recorded in a study of T cell responses to AZD1222 COVID-19 vaccine. Broader study findings: Baseline serology detected seropositivity in only a handful of AZD1222 recipients.

J gave up 1 base and V 5 bases, and 11 bases lay outside the gene matches. The CDR3 covers 17 residues. Germline CDR1 SGDLS, CDR2 YYNGEE. With regard to this clone: Its antigen is not known.

Libraries were prepared by immunoSEQ multiplex PCR; TCRdb keeps only in-frame clonotypes and omits some of them. The data contain about 180,000 clones, around nine tenths of them singletons. This clonotype originated in an adult who received the AZD1222 COVID-19 vaccine. The specimen was peripheral blood, collected 28 days after the second AZD1222 dose. The genes are TRBV9 and TRBJ2-5; 10 nucleotides line up with TRBD2. DNA of the CDR3: TGTGCCAGCAGTGGACTAGCGGACCACAAGAGCCAAGAGACCCAGTACTTC. Its protein is CASSGLADHKSQETQYF. Full variable domain (remainder filled in from reference TRBV9 and TRBJ2-5): DSGVTQTPKHLITATGQRVTLRCSPRSGDLSVYWYQQSLDQGLQFLIQYYNGEERAKGNILERFSAQQFPDLHSELNLSSLELGDSALYFCASSGLADHKSQETQYFGPGTRLLVL.